This TCR beta chain was sequenced for a study of blood T cell repertoires in COVID-19. The V end was cut by 5 bases, the J end by 2 bases, with 13 bases between. The V gene's germline CDR1 is MNHEY and CDR2 SVGEGT. This CDR3 has 15 amino acids. Sequenced by immunoSEQ multiplex PCR; TCRdb stores in-frame clones only, minus some. Of 200,000 to 250,000 clones in the sample, about nine tenths were seen once. The sample taken for sequencing was peripheral blood. The chain joins TRBV6-2 or TRBV6-3 to TRBJ1-5; no reliable D call. This clonotype was obtained from a man between 60 and 75 years old who had recovered from COVID-19. In DNA, the CDR3 is TGTGCCAGCAGTCCATCACTCATCCGCAATCAGCCCCAGCATTTT. Translation gives CASSPSLIRNQPQHF.